These 24 T cell receptor beta chains came from one sample sequenced in a study of PD-1 blockade in classical Hodgkin lymphoma. Time point indicated: cycle 4 day 1 (C4D1), after less than 7 weeks of nivolumab. Each and every patient relapsed after autologous stem cell transplantation, and patients got differing brentuximab vedotin exposure. The repertoire was sequenced with immunoSEQ multiplex PCR; TCRdb's copy has only in-frame clones and lacks some. The data contain about 60,000 clones, roughly 89% of them singletons. This specimen was peripheral blood mononuclear cells (PBMCs), taken before the fourth cycle of nivolumab. These receptors were taken from a human donor with classical Hodgkin lymphoma.

The CDR3 sequence is CASSYGQAGDIQYF. Here the CDR3 DNA reads TGTGCCAGCAGTTACGGGCAGGCCGGGGACATTCAGTACTTC. The chain carries TRBV6-6 and TRBJ2-4; D may be TRBD2 (5 bases). CDR3 length: 14 residues. The V end lost 2 bases, the J end lost 8 bases, and 13 bases lay between the germline ends. Germline V gene lookup returns CDR1 MNHNY and CDR2 SVGAGI (reference sequence).

V is TRBV9 and J is TRBJ2-3; D is unclear. Germline loops: CDR1 SGDLS, CDR2 YYNGEE. Trimming stripped 3 bases from V and 1 base from J, with 9 bases between. This CDR3 comprises 14 residues. CDR3 bases: TGTGCCAGCAGCGCTCACTTCGGCACAGATACGCAGTATTTT. It encodes CASSAHFGTDTQYF. Looking up the rest from reference TRBV9 and TRBJ2-3 gives the full variable domain: DSGVTQTPKHLITATGQRVTLRCSPRSGDLSVYWYQQSLDQGLQFLIQYYNGEERAKGNILERFSAQQFPDLHSELNLSSLELGDSALYFCASSAHFGTDTQYFGPGTRLTVL.

The CDR3 nucleotides read TGTGCCAGCAGTGAATCATGGCTCGGTCAGCATTTT. Its translation is CASSESWLGQHF. The chain recombines TRBV6-1 with TRBJ1-5; D gene unclear. The CDR3 is 12 amino acids. Germline V lookup: CDR1 MNHNS, CDR2 SASEGT. Trimming pared 2 bases from V and 13 bases from J, leaving 12 bases between.

This chain links TRBV5-6 with TRBJ2-1; D unclear. The CDR3 is 16 residues long. The germline CDR1 and CDR2 sequences are SGHDT and YYEEEE. Trimming removed 0 bases from V and 8 bases from J, with 18 bases in between. The CDR3 coding sequence is TGTGCCAGCAGCTTGGGTGTCCTAGACGCCCTTGATGAGCAGTTCTTC. Amino acids: CASSLGVLDALDEQFF.

The CDR3 DNA sequence: TGTGCCAGCAGCCCCGGAGGGGCGGGGGGCTCCTACGAGCAGTACTTC. As protein: CASSPGGAGGSYEQYF. The V call is TRBV28, the J call TRBJ2-7, with 8 bases aligning to TRBD2. Trimming at V came to 6 bases and at J to 0 bases, leaving 10 bases not matched to a gene. The CDR3 length is 16 residues. Germline assignment: CDR1 MDHEN and CDR2 SYDVKM.

The chain joins TRBV6-1 to TRBJ2-3; TRBD2 matches 8 bases. This CDR3 spans 15 amino acids. Germline CDR1 reads MNHNS; CDR2 reads SASEGT. Germline trimming cut 6 bases from V and 4 bases from J; bases unmatched to any gene: 9. CDR3 region: CASRPGLGEADTQYF. The CDR3 DNA is TGTGCCAGCAGGCCGGGACTAGGAGAGGCAGATACGCAGTATTTT.

The V and J genes are TRBV4-1 and TRBJ1-4; 8 bases fit TRBD1. CDR3 length equals 14 residues. CDR1 and CDR2 (germline): MGHRA, YSYEKL. The V gene end was trimmed by 6 bases and the J gene end by 7 bases; junction bases not matched to a gene: 7. The DNA of the CDR3 is TGCGCCAGCAGACCTGGACAGGGAGGTGAAAAACTGTTTTTT. Translating it yields CASRPGQGGEKLFF.

The J gene is TRBJ2-1, the V gene TRBV27; 7 nucleotides align to TRBD2. The germline gives CDR1 MNHEY, CDR2 SMNVEV (reference sequence). This CDR3 has 15 amino acids. Trimming at V came to 0 bases and at J to 6 bases, leaving 5 bases not matched to a gene. The CDR3, as DNA: TGTGCCAGCAGTTTATCCGGGGGGTCTCCCAATGAGCAGTTCTTC. This gives the protein CASSLSGGSPNEQFF.

V usage is TRBV27 and J usage is TRBJ1-6, with D maybe TRBD1 (5 bases). The V gene's germline CDR1 is MNHEY and CDR2 SMNVEV (reference sequence). V was shortened by 3 bases and J by 8 bases, with 8 bases between the two germline ends. CDR3 length: 13 amino acids. The CDR3 DNA is TGTGCCAGCAGTTTGTTGGGGGATTCACCCCTCCACTTT. Translated: CASSLLGDSPLHF.

The chain recombines TRBV2 with TRBJ1-1, with a tentative D call TRBD1 (5 bases). Germline V gene sequence: CDR1 SNHLY, CDR2 FYNNEI. This CDR3 is 13 amino acids long. Trimming took off 7 bases at V and 3 bases at J, with 12 bases between the two ends. The CDR3 spells CASTGREYTEAFF. In DNA form, the CDR3 reads TGTGCCAGCACAGGCAGGGAATACACTGAAGCTTTCTTT. The full variable domain, completed using reference TRBV2 and TRBJ1-1, is EPEVTQTPSHQVTQMGQEVILRCVPISNHLYFYWYRQILGQKVEFLVSFYNNEISEKSEIFDDQFSVERPDGSNFTLKIRSTKLEDSAMYFCASTGREYTEAFFGQGTRLTVV.

The chain has TRBV11-2 and TRBJ2-7; 10 bases are a match to TRBD2. The ends lost 5 bases at V and 7 bases at J; junction bases unmatched: 5. This CDR3 region has 13 residues. From germline, CDR1 is SGHAT and CDR2 FQNNGV. The CDR3 loop reads CASSGLAAKEQYF. DNA of the CDR3: TGTGCCAGCAGCGGACTAGCGGCGAAGGAGCAGTACTTC. Based on the CDR3 plus reference TRBV11-2 and TRBJ2-7, the full variable domain is EAGVAQSPRYKIIEKRQSVAFWCNPISGHATLYWYQQILGQGPKLLIQFQNNGVVDDSQLPKDRFSAERLKGVDSTLKIQPAKLEDSAVYLCASSGLAAKEQYFGPGTRLTVT.

This chain uses TRBV2 with TRBJ2-6; D is possibly TRBD1 (6 bases). Germline lookup yields CDR1 SNHLY and CDR2 FYNNEI. V was pared by 6 bases and J by 0 bases, with 9 bases between. The CDR3 contains 15 residues. DNA for the CDR3: TGTGCCAGCAGGGACAGATACTCTGGGGCCAACGTCCTGACTTTC. This sequence encodes CASRDRYSGANVLTF.

The gene calls are TRBV21-1 and TRBJ1-5; TRBD1 is the table's D call, not checked against the DNA. TRBV21-1 is labeled a pseudogene. The CDR3 runs 14 residues. CDR3 DNA: TGTGCCAGCAGCATAAACATTAGGGGACAGCCCCAGCATTTT. Amino acids: CASSINIRGQPQHF.

Only one count was recorded for this clone. The genes are TRBV27 and TRBJ2-7, with D tentatively TRBD1 (6 bases). Germline loops: CDR1 MNHEY, CDR2 SMNVEV (reference sequence). The V end was cut by 3 bases, the J end by 2 bases, with 14 bases between. The CDR3 length is 15 residues. The CDR3 DNA reads TGTGCCAGCAGTTTGTATTACAGGGAAACCTACGAGCAGTACTTC. Protein sequence: CASSLYYRETYEQYF.

This chain links TRBV20-1 with TRBJ2-3, with D unresolved. Germline values: CDR1 DFQATT, CDR2 SNEGSKA (reference sequence). The CDR3 has 10 amino acids. Trimming stripped 4 bases from V and 5 bases from J, with 4 bases between. The CDR3 region is CSAMQDTQYF. The CDR3 DNA follows: TGCAGTGCTATGCAAGATACGCAGTATTTT.

V usage is TRBV6-4 and J usage is TRBJ1-1; tentatively, D is TRBD1 (5 bases). Trimming removed 10 bases at V and 9 bases at J, with 21 bases between. This CDR3 is 13 amino acids long. The germline V gene encodes CDR1 MRHNA and CDR2 SNTAGT. CDR3 residues: CAIGYGGEGKAFF. The CDR3 region has the DNA TGTGCCATCGGATACGGGGGGGAAGGGAAAGCTTTCTTT.

The V gene is TRBV27, the J gene TRBJ2-1, with 9 bases that match TRBD2. The CDR3 loop spans 14 amino acids. V dropped 7 bases and J dropped 5; count of bases not matched to a gene: 6. Germline-derived CDR1 and CDR2 are MNHEY and SMNVEV (reference sequence). The CDR3 region has the DNA TGTGCCAGCATCCTGCGGGGGGGAAACAATGAGCAGTTCTTC. Translated: CASILRGGNNEQFF.

This chain joins TRBV30 and TRBJ2-5; D gene uncertain. Trimming stripped 5 bases from V and 4 bases from J, with 11 bases between. Germline-derived CDR1 and CDR2 are GTSNPN and SVGIG (reference sequence). This CDR3 has 12 residues. CDR3 sequence reads: CAWAEITETQYF. Written as DNA, the CDR3 is TGTGCCTGGGCGGAGATAACAGAGACCCAGTACTTC.

This chain links TRBV4-1 with TRBJ2-7; weak D call: TRBD2 (6 bases). V lost 4 bases to trimming and J lost 3 bases, with 16 bases between them. Germline V gene sequence: CDR1 MGHRA, CDR2 YSYEKL. CDR3 length equals 15 residues. The CDR3 DNA reads TGCGCCAGCAGCCTGATAGCGGACCCGAACTACGAGCAGTACTTC. It encodes CASSLIADPNYEQYF.

The gene calls are TRBV5-6 and TRBJ2-3, with D possibly TRBD1 on 6 matching bases. CDR1 and CDR2 from the germline V gene are SGHDT and YYEEEE. The germline V and J ends were trimmed by 2 bases and 2 bases, with 12 bases remaining between them. The CDR3 has 15 amino acids. The CDR3 sequence is CASSFLTGPTDTQYF. CDR3 DNA sequence: TGTGCCAGCAGCTTCCTCACAGGGCCCACAGATACGCAGTATTTT. Complete variable domain (other parts from reference TRBV5-6 and TRBJ2-3): DAGVTQSPTHLIKTRGQQVTLRCSPKSGHDTVSWYQQALGQGPQFIFQYYEEEERQRGNFPDRFSGHQFPNYSSELNVNALLLGDSALYLCASSFLTGPTDTQYFGPGTRLTVL.

V is TRBV7-2 and J is TRBJ1-6; no reliable D call. V lost 5 bases to trimming and J lost 9 bases, with 17 bases between them. CDR1 SGHTA and CDR2 FQGNSA come from the germline V gene. The CDR3 covers 15 residues. The CDR3 bases are TGTGCCAGCAGCCCGTACCGGGCCCTCCCTTCACCCCTCCACTTT. Translating it yields CASSPYRALPSPLHF.

The chain joins TRBV6-5 to TRBJ1-5; D not resolved. Germline V gene lookup returns CDR1 MNHEY and CDR2 SVGAGI. The CDR3 is 14 residues long. Trimming took 6 bases from V and 0 from J, leaving 9 bases between them. CDR3 region: CASSRTYSNQPQHF. In nucleotides, the CDR3 is TGTGCCAGCAGCCGGACCTATAGCAATCAGCCCCAGCATTTT.

V gene TRBV6-5 combines with J gene TRBJ1-3; D not certain. V shed 0 bases and J shed 2 bases, with 8 bases lying between them. The germline CDR1 and CDR2 sequences are MNHEY and SVGAGI. This CDR3 spans 15 amino acids. The CDR3 region has the DNA TGTGCCAGCAGTTACTCGGCCATGCCTGGAAACACCATATATTTT. It yields the protein CASSYSAMPGNTIYF.

The chain joins TRBV6-5 to TRBJ2-4, with 9 nucleotides matching TRBD2. This CDR3 comprises 12 residues. V shed 8 bases, J shed 8 bases, and the junction held 4 bases outside the gene matches. Germline V gives CDR1 MNHEY, CDR2 SVGAGI. This CDR3 is CASSAGGDIQYF. The CDR3 DNA is TGTGCCAGCTCTGCGGGGGGGGACATTCAGTACTTC.